Below, one T cell receptor (beta chain) is given with its context. The sample comes from a study of blood T cell repertoires in COVID-19. The wider study: Sites in the United States, Italy and Spain provided acute and convalescent COVID-19 samples.

Clones were read by immunoSEQ multiplex PCR, and TCRdb kept only the in-frame ones, dropping some. Counted here are about 220,000 clones, approximately 82% occurring once; the ten biggest clones make up 3.6%. The sequence was collected from an elderly woman with acute or convalescent COVID-19. The material sequenced was peripheral blood.

For the CDR3, the DNA is TGTGCCAGCAGCTTAGGGAGGACAGGGAACACTGAAGCTTTCTTT. This encodes CASSLGRTGNTEAFF. The rearrangement uses TRBV7-9 and TRBJ1-1, with 7 bases fitting TRBD1. Germline V gene sequence: CDR1 SEHNR, CDR2 FQNEAQ (reference sequence). This CDR3 region has 15 residues. The trim removed 1 base at V and 1 base at J, leaving 3 bases unmatched.